What follows describes a single T cell receptor (beta chain). The V gene's germline CDR1 is LNHNV and CDR2 YYDKDF (reference sequence). V was pared by 3 bases and J by 5 bases, with 22 bases between. The CDR3 consists of 17 residues. This specimen belongs to a study of blood T cell repertoires in COVID-19. Study-wide background: COVID-19 samples collected from the United States, Italy and Spain covered acute and convalescent phases.

Clones were read by immunoSEQ multiplex PCR, and TCRdb kept only the in-frame ones, dropping some. The data hold about 110,000 clones, with about 64% observed a single time. The sequence was obtained from a human donor with acute or convalescent COVID-19. The donor label of this sample is uncertain. The specimen sequenced was peripheral blood. V gene TRBV15 combines with J gene TRBJ2-5, with D possibly matching TRBD1 (6 bases). The CDR3 reads CATSRERAGQRFETQYF. In DNA form, the CDR3 reads TGTGCCACCAGCAGGGAAAGGGCCGGACAGCGTTTCGAGACCCAGTACTTC.